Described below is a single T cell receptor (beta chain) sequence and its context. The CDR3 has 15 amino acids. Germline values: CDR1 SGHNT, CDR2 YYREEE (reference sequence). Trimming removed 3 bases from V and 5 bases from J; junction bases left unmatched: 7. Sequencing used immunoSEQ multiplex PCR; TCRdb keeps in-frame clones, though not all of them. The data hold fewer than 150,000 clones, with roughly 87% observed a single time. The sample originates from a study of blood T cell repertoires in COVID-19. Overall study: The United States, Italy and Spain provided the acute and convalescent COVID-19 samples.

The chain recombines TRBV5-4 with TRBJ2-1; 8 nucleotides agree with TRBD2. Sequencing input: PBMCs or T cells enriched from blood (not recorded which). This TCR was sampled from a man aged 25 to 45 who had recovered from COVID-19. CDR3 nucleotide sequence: TGTGCCAGCAGCTCCCGGGGGGGCGTTCACAATGAGCAGTTCTTC. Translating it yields CASSSRGGVHNEQFF.